One T cell receptor beta chain is described in this entry. This clone was seen at least ten times. Its antigen is not yet known. The input lacks base qualities; no much larger clone sits a single base away. CDR1 and CDR2 are read off the germline V gene as SGHAT and FQNNGV. Counted from cysteine to phenylalanine, this CDR3 has 15 amino acids. CDR3 DNA only is kept here, 45 bases in frame from base 1. V is cut back by 3 bases and J by 6 bases, with 4 bases in the junction unmatched. The source of the sample is a study of metastatic and nonmetastatic thyroid tumors (dated by TCRdb to between 2020 and 2021). With respect to the entire study: For patients with malignant and with benign thyroid disease, the researchers compared repertoires between peripheral blood samples and tumor or nodule tissue samples. Summary of the overall study and its limitations: In both blood and tumor samples, TCR beta diversity was reported to be significantly higher in malignant tumors than in benign nodules.

Before undergoing thyroid surgery, none of the patients had been given any kind of treatment. Using T-cell receptor beta sequencing, the researchers looked back retrospectively at clinical samples from patients, gathered between about 2011 and 2019. Library prep was done by PCR. Sequenced using an Illumina HiSeq 4000. High-throughput sequencing was used to profile the TCR beta-chain CDR3 region of every patient. In the authors' own workflow: A classifier to discriminate distant-metastatic papillary thyroid cancer patients was built from CDR3 differences across clinicopathological groups. To measure repertoire diversity the researchers used the Shannon index, while the Morisita-Horn index served to gauge how similar the tumor and blood repertoires were. TCRdb trimmed public reads at Q25 via fastp, called clones via MiXCR and kept in-frame beta chains. The V and J calls here are based on TCRdb, not the publication. Within this sample are some 29,000 clones, with over 15% of them counted one time only. Around 4% of the sample goes to the ten largest clones.

The sequence came from a female donor with papillary thyroid cancer or a benign thyroid nodule (not recorded which). Some clones in this sample may be carry-over from other donors' samples. The chain is assembled from TRBV11-2 and TRBJ2-3, with 12 junctional bases fitting TRBD2. Sequenced input: blood. This receptor has the CDR3 CASSLTSGSGDTQYF. The nucleotides read TGTGCCAGCAGCTTGACTAGCGGGAGTGGGGATACGCAGTATTTT.